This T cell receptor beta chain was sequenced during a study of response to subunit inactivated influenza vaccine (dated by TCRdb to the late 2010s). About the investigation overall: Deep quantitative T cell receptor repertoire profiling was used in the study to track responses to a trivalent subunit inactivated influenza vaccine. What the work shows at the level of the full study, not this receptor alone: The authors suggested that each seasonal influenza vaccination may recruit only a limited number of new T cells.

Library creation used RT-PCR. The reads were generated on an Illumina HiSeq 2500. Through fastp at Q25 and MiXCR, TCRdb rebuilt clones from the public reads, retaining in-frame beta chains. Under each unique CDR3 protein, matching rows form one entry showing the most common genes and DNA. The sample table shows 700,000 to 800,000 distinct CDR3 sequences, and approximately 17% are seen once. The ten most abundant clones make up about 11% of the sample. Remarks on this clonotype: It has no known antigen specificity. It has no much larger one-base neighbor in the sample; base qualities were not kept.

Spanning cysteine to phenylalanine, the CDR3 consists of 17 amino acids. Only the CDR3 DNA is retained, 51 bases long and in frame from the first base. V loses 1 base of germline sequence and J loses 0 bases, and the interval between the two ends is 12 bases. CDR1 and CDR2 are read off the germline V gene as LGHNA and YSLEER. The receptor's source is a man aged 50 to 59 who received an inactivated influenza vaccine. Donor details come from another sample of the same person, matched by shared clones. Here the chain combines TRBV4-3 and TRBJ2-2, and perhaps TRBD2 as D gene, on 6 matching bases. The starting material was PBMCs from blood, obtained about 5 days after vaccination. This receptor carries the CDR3 CASSQGGVGANTGELFF. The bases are TGCGCCAGCAGCCAAGGGGGGGTCGGTGCGAACACCGGGGAGCTGTTTTTT.